Listed below are T cell receptor beta chains from one sample, sequenced in a study of blood T cell repertoires in COVID-19. The table came from immunoSEQ multiplex PCR; TCRdb's copy has only in-frame clones and leaves some out. The table includes 14,000 or so clones, approximately 84% detected once. The specimen was peripheral blood. The receptors shown here come from a human donor in a cohort sampled during active COVID-19. CDR3s include the opening cysteine and the closing phenylalanine or tryptophan. D genes are given only for firm matches. Clone size is shown for a subset of rows, as once, few, many or a class of expanded clone.

v_gene	d_gene	j_gene	abundance	len	CDR3nt	CDR3aa
TRBV3-1/TRBV3-2	-	TRBJ2-1	once	18	TGTGCCAGCAGCCAAGAACCCCCCGACAGGCAGCGACACAATGAGCAGTTCTTC	CASSQEPPDRQRHNEQFF
TRBV11-2	-	TRBJ1-6	-	13	TGTGCCATCCGCTCACAGGGCAATTCACCCCTCCACTTT	CAIRSQGNSPLHF
TRBV6-5	TRBD2	TRBJ2-1	-	15	TGTGCCAGCAGTCGGCCGGGACTAGCCTACAATGAGCAGTTCTTC	CASSRPGLAYNEQFF
TRBV11-2	-	TRBJ2-2	-	13	TGTGCCAGCAGCTTATCCAGATCCGGGGAGCTGTTTTTT	CASSLSRSGELFF
TRBV19	TRBD1	TRBJ1-2	-	14	TGTGCCAGTAGTATACGACAGGGGATCTATGGCTACACCTTC	CASSIRQGIYGYTF
TRBV7-9	-	TRBJ2-2	-	14	TGTGCCAGCAGCTTAGCCGAACTCACCGGGGAGCTGTTTTTT	CASSLAELTGELFF
TRBV28	-	TRBJ1-5	-	14	TGTGCCAGCAGACCGGGTTCTAGCAATCAGCCCCAGCATTTT	CASRPGSSNQPQHF
TRBV4-1	-	TRBJ1-6	few	14	TGCGCCAGCAGCCTCCGGACTGGGGATTCACCCCTCCACTTT	CASSLRTGDSPLHF
TRBV5-1	-	TRBJ2-6	-	16	TGCGCCAGCAGCGCCCTCCAGGCGTCTGGGGCCAACGTCCTGACTTTC	CASSALQASGANVLTF
TRBV5-6	-	TRBJ1-5	-	13	TGTGCCAGCAGCAGAGGGAGGATAAAGCCCCAGCATTTT	CASSRGRIKPQHF
TRBV5-1	TRBD2	TRBJ2-3	once	16	TGCGCCAGCAGCCCAGCTGCCGCGGGAGGAATAGATACGCAGTATTTT	CASSPAAAGGIDTQYF
TRBV21-1	-	TRBJ2-2	few	16	TGTGCCAGCAGACGGGACAGGGGGCGTAGCACCGGGGAGCTGTTTTTT	CASRRDRGRSTGELFF
TRBV24-1	-	TRBJ2-1	-	14	TGTGCCACCAGTGACAGGACAGCGGTATGGGAGCAGTTCTTC	CATSDRTAVWEQFF
TRBV30	-	TRBJ2-3	-	15	TGTGCCTGGAGTGGAGGGGCGGGAACAAGGGATACGCAGTATTTT	CAWSGGAGTRDTQYF
TRBV7-2	-	TRBJ2-7	-	14	TGTGCCAGCAGTGCGGCAACCATCCCCTACGAGCAGTACTTC	CASSAATIPYEQYF
TRBV4-1	-	TRBJ1-1	-	11	TGCGCCAGCAGCCAAGAGAGTGAAGCTTTCTTT	CASSQESEAFF
TRBV19	TRBD1	TRBJ2-3	-	13	TGTGCCAGTAGTACGACAGGGGCAGATACGCAGTATTTT	CASSTTGADTQYF
TRBV5-1	TRBD1	TRBJ2-7	-	15	TGCGCCAGCAGCTCGGGACAGGCGCTCTCCTACGAGCAGTACTTC	CASSSGQALSYEQYF
TRBV11-2	TRBD1	TRBJ2-3	few	17	TGTGCCAGCAGCTTAGAGCGAGACAGGGGGCGGAAGGATACGCAGTATTTT	CASSLERDRGRKDTQYF
TRBV7-9	-	TRBJ2-5	-	13	TGTGCCAGCAGCTTATCGCAGGGAGAGACCCAGTACTTC	CASSLSQGETQYF
TRBV7-6	-	TRBJ2-7	few	17	TGTGCCAGCAGCTTTGGTAACCCGGGGAAGCTAGGGTACGAGCAGTACTTC	CASSFGNPGKLGYEQYF
TRBV6-5	-	TRBJ1-5	few	14	TGTGCCAGCAGTTACTCGAGATTCAATCAGCCCCAGCATTTT	CASSYSRFNQPQHF
TRBV2	TRBD2	TRBJ2-7	-	14	TGTGCCAGCAGCCCGGGACTAGCCCGCTACGAGCAGTACTTC	CASSPGLARYEQYF
TRBV7-2	-	TRBJ1-1	-	15	TGTGCCAGCAGCTTAGCGCAGGGGACGAACACTGAAGCTTTCTTT	CASSLAQGTNTEAFF
TRBV5-1	TRBD1	TRBJ2-5	-	15	TGCGCCAGCAGCTTGGGAGGGACAGGGGTAGAGACCCAGTACTTC	CASSLGGTGVETQYF
TRBV19	-	TRBJ1-4	-	14	TGTGCCAGTAGTATGGCTGCAACTAATGAAAAACTGTTTTTT	CASSMAATNEKLFF
TRBV19	-	TRBJ1-5	-	16	TGTGCCAGTAGTATCATCCTACAGGGCTCCTATCAGCCCCAGCATTTT	CASSIILQGSYQPQHF
TRBV19	-	TRBJ1-2	-	16	TGTGCCAGTAGTCTTCAAGGGACACCCCAAGGTTATGGCTACACCTTC	CASSLQGTPQGYGYTF
TRBV10-3	-	TRBJ1-1	-	15	TGTGCCATCATGGCGAGTGGGGCCATGAACACTGAAGCTTTCTTT	CAIMASGAMNTEAFF
TRBV12-5	-	TRBJ2-7	-	12	TGTGCTAGTGGTTTGTCGGGGGACGAGCAGTACTTC	CASGLSGDEQYF
TRBV19	-	TRBJ2-7	-	13	TGTGCCAGTAGTAGGACAGTGACCTACGAGCAGTACTTC	CASSRTVTYEQYF
TRBV29-1	-	TRBJ1-1	-	13	TGCAGCTTCGGACAGCCTATGAACACTGAAGCTTTCTTT	CSFGQPMNTEAFF
TRBV5-5	TRBD2	TRBJ2-3	-	17	TGTGCCAGCAGTTCAAGACTAGCGGGAGGGAACCCAGATACGCAGTATTTT	CASSSRLAGGNPDTQYF
TRBV5-1	-	TRBJ1-4	-	13	TGCGCCAGCAGCTTGGGTTATAATGAAAAACTGTTTTTT	CASSLGYNEKLFF
TRBV7-2	-	TRBJ1-2	-	15	TGTGCCAGCAGTCCTAGGTGGAACCTTAACTATGGCTACACCTTC	CASSPRWNLNYGYTF
TRBV19	TRBD2	TRBJ2-1	-	17	TGTGCCAGTAGTATCCGCTCGGCGGGAGGGGGGGGCAATGAGCAGTTCTTC	CASSIRSAGGGGNEQFF
TRBV11-3	TRBD2	TRBJ2-1	-	17	TGTGCCAGCAGCTTAAGGTCGGAACTAGCGGACTACAATGAGCAGTTCTTC	CASSLRSELADYNEQFF
TRBV19	TRBD2	TRBJ2-1	few	14	TGTGCCAGTAGTATGACTAGCGGGAGAGGTGAGCAGTTCTTC	CASSMTSGRGEQFF
TRBV6-5	-	TRBJ1-1	-	15	TGTGCCAGCAGTTACTCCCGGGGTTTGAACACTGAAGCTTTCTTT	CASSYSRGLNTEAFF
TRBV30	TRBD2	TRBJ2-3	-	15	TGTGCCTGGGTCCCAACTAGCGGGAGTACAGATACGCAGTATTTT	CAWVPTSGSTDTQYF
TRBV29-1	-	TRBJ2-5	-	13	TGCAGCGGGGAGGCCGGCAGCCAAGAGACCCAGTACTTC	CSGEAGSQETQYF
TRBV7-9	-	TRBJ1-6	few	16	TGTGCCAGCAGCTTAGGGTCAGGGCATGTGGATTCACCCCTCCACTTT	CASSLGSGHVDSPLHF
TRBV29-1	-	TRBJ2-3	-	15	TGCAGCGTCCACAAACTCACTAGTTTCACAGATACGCAGTATTTT	CSVHKLTSFTDTQYF
TRBV10-3	TRBD1	TRBJ1-1	once	14	TGTGCCATCAGACAGGGGGCAGCGAACACTGAAGCTTTCTTT	CAIRQGAANTEAFF
TRBV7-2	-	TRBJ1-3	-	15	TGTGCCAGCAGCTTAGTCCAGGGCTCTGGAAACACCATATATTTT	CASSLVQGSGNTIYF
TRBV3-1/TRBV3-2	TRBD2	TRBJ2-3	-	16	TGTGCCAGCAGCCAAGGGGGACTAGCGGCCACAGATACGCAGTATTTT	CASSQGGLAATDTQYF
TRBV6-6	TRBD1	TRBJ1-1	-	17	TGTGCCAGCAGTCCTACTGTCCCCGGGACAGCGAACACTGAAGCTTTCTTT	CASSPTVPGTANTEAFF
TRBV27	TRBD2	TRBJ2-3	-	12	TGTGCCACCGGGGGGAGTACAAATACGCAGTATTTT	CATGGSTNTQYF
TRBV5-6	TRBD1	TRBJ2-6	-	18	TGTGCCAGCAGCCCGACGGGACAGGGGGTCACTGGGGCCAACGTCCTGACTTTC	CASSPTGQGVTGANVLTF
TRBV27	-	TRBJ2-2	once	14	TGTGCCAGCAGTTACCGGGGAAACACCGGGGAGCTGTTTTTT	CASSYRGNTGELFF
TRBV14	-	TRBJ1-6	-	15	TGTGCCAGCAGCCAACTTAACAGGGAAAATTCACCCCTCCACTTT	CASSQLNRENSPLHF
TRBV28	-	TRBJ2-3	-	18	TGTGCCAGCAGTTTCCTTGCGGGAAAAAGAGGGTACACAGATACGCAGTATTTT	CASSFLAGKRGYTDTQYF